These T cell receptor beta chains were read from a single sample in a study of graft-versus-host responses after intestinal transplantation. Their recognized antigens are unknown. Using immunoSEQ multiplex PCR, the repertoire was profiled, and TCRdb retains in-frame clones only, with some absent. The table includes fewer than 110,000 clones, 80% to 90% detected once. The input for sequencing was unstimulated CD4+ T cells sorted from spleen or lymph node cells, taken before transplant. The receptors were gathered from a human donor who was the organ donor for an intestinal transplant. Both conserved end residues are part of each CDR3. The D gene is left open where the match is weak.

d_call: TRBD2; v_call: TRBV29-1; cdr3_aa: CSVPAGGGRGTGELFF
d_call: NA; v_call: TRBV29-1; cdr3_aa: CSVEAQGTDTQYF
d_call: NA; v_call: TRBV5-5; cdr3_aa: CASSLVRTAASTDTQYF
d_call: TRBD2; v_call: TRBV4-1; cdr3_aa: CASSRIAGGSHEQYF
d_call: TRBD1; v_call: TRBV28; cdr3_aa: CASSPRDRVLLSLF
d_call: NA; v_call: TRBV5-6; cdr3_aa: CASRRKGEKLFF
d_call: NA; v_call: TRBV6-5; cdr3_aa: CASSQTRTTYEQYF
d_call: NA; v_call: TRBV15; cdr3_aa: CATSRDMSSGGETQYF
d_call: TRBD2; v_call: TRBV18; cdr3_aa: CASSPRTSGYEQYF
d_call: TRBD1; v_call: TRBV6-1; cdr3_aa: CASSVSLWDRGRNEQFF
d_call: NA; v_call: TRBV11-3; cdr3_aa: CASSPSRDYGYTF
d_call: TRBD1; v_call: TRBV11-3; cdr3_aa: CASSWGQAAGANVLTF
d_call: NA; v_call: TRBV7-3; cdr3_aa: CASRGPGNTEAFF
d_call: NA; v_call: TRBV6-1; cdr3_aa: CASSGGPSPEQFF
d_call: NA; v_call: TRBV2; cdr3_aa: CASIRDFKNIQYF
d_call: NA; v_call: TRBV11-2; cdr3_aa: CASSLNRNSYEQYF
d_call: NA; v_call: TRBV19; cdr3_aa: CASSLRLWWGPNYSYNEQFF
d_call: TRBD1; v_call: TRBV6-5; cdr3_aa: CASSLAGTGAYEQYF
d_call: NA; v_call: TRBV11-2; cdr3_aa: CASSHPGELFF
d_call: NA; v_call: TRBV13; cdr3_aa: CASSLVRTNEKLFF
d_call: NA; v_call: TRBV5-1; cdr3_aa: CASSPSRERSGNTIYF
d_call: NA; v_call: TRBV5-1; cdr3_aa: CASRDSSYEQYF
d_call: NA; v_call: TRBV10-1; cdr3_aa: CASSEFAGGSYEQYF
d_call: NA; v_call: TRBV2; cdr3_aa: CATTRMGYEQYF
d_call: NA; v_call: TRBV6-6; cdr3_aa: CASSYQGGLDTQYF
d_call: NA; v_call: TRBV6-4; cdr3_aa: CASSDPPGGIYGYTF
d_call: NA; v_call: TRBV11-2; cdr3_aa: CASSWRTVQETQYF
d_call: NA; v_call: TRBV5-5; cdr3_aa: CASSLGQGNEKLFF
d_call: NA; v_call: TRBV5-6; cdr3_aa: CASKVWEGANEKLFF
d_call: NA; v_call: TRBV6-1; cdr3_aa: CASSPQGPRETQYF
d_call: TRBD2; v_call: TRBV11-3; cdr3_aa: CASSLALVAGSTDTQYF
d_call: NA; v_call: TRBV28; cdr3_aa: CASTSDRRLTDTQYF
d_call: NA; v_call: TRBV7-8; cdr3_aa: CASSIRWDQPQHF
d_call: TRBD2; v_call: TRBV7-3; cdr3_aa: CASSLTPSGGADTQYF
d_call: TRBD1; v_call: TRBV5-1; cdr3_aa: CASSSGTGDQETQYF
d_call: NA; v_call: TRBV6-1; cdr3_aa: CASSEGSGQAYGYTF
d_call: NA; v_call: TRBV7-9; cdr3_aa: CASSRDGLNNQPQHF